Listed below are T cell receptor beta chains from one sample, sequenced in a study of blood T cells in healthy people across ages. TCRdb reprocessed the 5' RACE reads via MiXCR and lists one record per CDR3 protein. The profile shows around 650,000 distinct CDR3 sequences, about 43% of them singletons. Sequences were obtained from blood. All receptors come from an elderly man in good health. Both conserved end residues are part of each CDR3. Fields, in order: J gene, V gene, clone size, D gene, CDR3 protein, CDR3 DNA. A D gene is named only where the DNA matches it firmly. Some rows have no size entry. The others give once, few or many, or a class for an expanded clone.

J: TRBJ2-3
V: TRBV12-3/TRBV12-4
size: NA
D: TRBD2
CDR3: CATGRDSDTQYF
DNA: TGTGCCACCGGGAGGGATTCAGATACGCAGTATTTT

J: TRBJ2-7
V: TRBV10-3
size: few
D: TRBD2
CDR3: CATNSGSSYEQYF
DNA: TGTGCCACCAATAGCGGGAGCTCCTACGAGCAGTACTTC

J: TRBJ1-1
V: TRBV29-1
size: many
D: NA
CDR3: CSVSQGNTEAFF
DNA: TGCAGCGTTTCTCAGGGGAACACTGAAGCTTTCTTT

J: TRBJ1-5
V: TRBV12-3/TRBV12-4
size: NA
D: NA
CDR3: CASSPGEVGNQPQHF
DNA: TGTGCCAGCAGTCCAGGGGAGGTCGGCAATCAGCCCCAGCATTTT

J: TRBJ2-3
V: TRBV5-1
size: NA
D: TRBD1
CDR3: CASSLAGTGGIDTQYF
DNA: TGCGCCAGCAGCTTAGCCGGGACAGGGGGCATAGATACGCAGTATTTT

J: TRBJ2-7
V: TRBV11-3
size: NA
D: NA
CDR3: CASSFRPANEQYF
DNA: TGTGCCAGCAGCTTTCGGCCCGCCAATGAGCAGTACTTC

J: TRBJ2-1
V: TRBV29-1
size: NA
D: TRBD2
CDR3: CSVVEGRGSEQFF
DNA: TGCAGCGTTGTAGAGGGCCGCGGGAGTGAGCAGTTCTTC

J: TRBJ2-1
V: TRBV21-1
size: few
D: NA
CDR3: CASSPPGTSNPPGSYNEQFF
DNA: TGTGCCAGCAGCCCTCCCGGGACTAGCAACCCCCCGGGCTCCTACAATGAGCAGTTCTTC

J: TRBJ2-2
V: TRBV10-2
size: NA
D: NA
CDR3: CASSESLTGELFF
DNA: TGCGCCAGCAGTGAGTCGCTGACCGGGGAGCTGTTTTTT

J: TRBJ2-5
V: TRBV7-2
size: once
D: NA
CDR3: CASSPTPGETQYF
DNA: TGTGCCAGCAGCCCGACGCCGGGGGAGACCCAGTACTTC

J: TRBJ2-6
V: TRBV5-1
size: once
D: NA
CDR3: CASSLALVGASVLTF
DNA: TGCGCCAGCAGCTTGGCTCTGGTAGGGGCCAGCGTCCTGACTTTC

J: TRBJ2-6
V: TRBV7-9
size: NA
D: NA
CDR3: CASPQYTFLSGANVLTF
DNA: TGTGCCAGCCCCCAGTACACCTTCCTCTCTGGGGCCAACGTCCTGACTTTC

J: TRBJ2-5
V: TRBV7-2
size: few
D: NA
CDR3: CASSLFGGPETQYF
DNA: TGTGCCAGCAGCTTATTTGGGGGGCCAGAGACCCAGTACTTC

J: TRBJ2-6
V: TRBV28
size: many
D: TRBD2
CDR3: CASRSTSGYSGANVLTF
DNA: TGTGCCAGCAGGTCAACTAGCGGGTACTCTGGGGCCAACGTCCTGACTTTC

J: TRBJ2-5
V: TRBV18
size: NA
D: NA
CDR3: CASSPTPETQYF
DNA: TGTGCCAGCTCACCGACCCCGGAGACCCAGTACTTC

J: TRBJ2-1
V: TRBV7-2
size: NA
D: TRBD2
CDR3: CASSPTGTRGDEQFF
DNA: TGTGCCAGCAGCCCGACCGGGACTAGAGGTGATGAGCAGTTCTTC

J: TRBJ1-2
V: TRBV7-2
size: few
D: NA
CDR3: CASSLGRFHGYTF
DNA: TGTGCCAGCAGCTTAGGCAGGTTCCATGGCTACACCTTC

J: TRBJ2-3
V: TRBV29-1
size: NA
D: NA
CDR3: CSVEGGPGHLTDTQYF
DNA: TGCAGCGTTGAAGGGGGACCGGGCCACCTCACAGATACGCAGTATTTT

J: TRBJ1-2
V: TRBV4-3
size: NA
D: TRBD1
CDR3: CASSQVGTGIYGYTF
DNA: TGCGCCAGCAGCCAAGTCGGGACAGGGATTTATGGCTACACCTTC

J: TRBJ2-5
V: TRBV5-1
size: once
D: TRBD2
CDR3: CASSSAGTRNNEQYF
DNA: TGCGCCAGCAGCTCGGCCGGGACTAGAAACAATGAGCAGTACTTC

J: TRBJ1-2
V: TRBV9
size: few
D: NA
CDR3: CASTQGGASKWGYTF
DNA: TGTGCCAGCACCCAGGGAGGGGCGTCGAAATGGGGCTACACCTTC

J: TRBJ2-7
V: TRBV5-6
size: NA
D: NA
CDR3: CASSVGGFSEQYF
DNA: TGTGCCAGCAGCGTGGGTGGGTTCTCCGAGCAGTACTTC

J: TRBJ2-3
V: TRBV10-3
size: NA
D: NA
CDR3: CAIGANSGADTQYF
DNA: TGTGCCATCGGGGCCAATAGCGGCGCAGATACGCAGTATTTT

J: TRBJ2-7
V: TRBV2
size: few
D: NA
CDR3: CASKMDSPSYEQYF
DNA: TGTGCCAGCAAAATGGACAGTCCGTCCTACGAGCAGTACTTC

J: TRBJ2-1
V: TRBV15
size: few
D: TRBD2
CDR3: CATSGTSGFSNEQFF
DNA: TGTGCCACCAGCGGAACTAGCGGGTTCAGCAATGAGCAGTTCTTC

J: TRBJ2-3
V: TRBV20-1
size: NA
D: TRBD1
CDR3: CSARGENRGSTDTQYF
DNA: TGCAGTGCTAGAGGCGAGAACAGGGGTTCCACAGATACGCAGTATTTT

J: TRBJ2-7
V: TRBV10-3
size: few
D: TRBD2
CDR3: CAISETGSGNSYEQYF
DNA: TGTGCCATCAGTGAGACGGGGAGCGGGAACTCCTACGAGCAGTACTTC